The rows below give T cell receptor beta chains drawn from one sample of a study of memory CD8 T cells in hepatitis C reinfection. Measured with immunoSEQ multiplex PCR; TCRdb has only the in-frame clones, and not every one. Of a few thousand clones detected, roughly 90% appear once; the ten largest clones hold approximately 24%. The sample comprised naive CD8+ T cells sorted from blood. The receptors shown here come from a man aged 45 to 65 with hepatitis C virus infection. CDR3s include the opening cysteine and the closing phenylalanine or tryptophan. The order of the fields is J gene, V gene, clone size, D gene, CDR3 protein, CDR3 DNA. A D gene is named only where the DNA matches it firmly. Size is stated for part of the rows, as once, few or many counts, or as a class when the clone is expanded.

>TRBJ2-3|TRBV5-3|few|.
CARSLELHRLRTDTQYF
TGTGCCAGAAGCTTGGAACTACATAGACTGCGCACAGATACGCAGTATTTT
>TRBJ2-6|TRBV27|.|.
CASRESGANVLTF
TGTGCCAGCAGGGAGTCTGGGGCCAACGTCCTGACTTTC
>TRBJ2-1|TRBV4-1|.|TRBD2
CASSTSGGLSSYNEQFF
TGCGCCAGCAGCACTAGCGGGGGACTGAGCTCCTACAATGAGCAGTTCTTC
>TRBJ2-2|TRBV7-3|.|TRBD2
CASSPLLAGGAGELFF
TGTGCCAGCAGCCCATTACTAGCGGGAGGGGCCGGGGAGCTGTTTTTT
>TRBJ2-3|TRBV5-1|.|.
CASSLEGDTDTQYF
TGCGCCAGCAGCTTGGAAGGGGACACAGATACGCAGTATTTT
>TRBJ1-3|TRBV28|.|.
CASSFGGLSSGNTIYF
TGTGCCAGCAGTTTCGGGGGTCTTAGCTCTGGAAACACCATATATTTT
>TRBJ2-7|TRBV7-9|.|TRBD1
CASSYRDSPYEQYF
TGTGCCAGCAGCTATCGGGACAGCCCCTACGAGCAGTACTTC
>TRBJ2-1|TRBV4-3|.|.
CASSRLTGIGDEQFF
TGCGCCAGCAGCCGTCTAACCGGGATTGGAGATGAGCAGTTCTTC
>TRBJ1-2|TRBV7-9|.|.
CASSLALNSPNEGYTF
TGTGCCAGCAGCTTAGCCTTAAACAGCCCAAACGAGGGCTACACCTTC
>TRBJ2-5|TRBV6-6|.|TRBD1
CASSYRGTGKETQYF
TGTGCCAGCAGTTACAGGGGGACAGGGAAAGAGACCCAGTACTTC
>TRBJ1-2|TRBV7-9|.|.
CASSAPLRGRSGYTF
TGTGCCAGCAGCGCTCCGCTGCGGGGGAGGAGTGGCTACACCTTC
>TRBJ2-5|TRBV7-2|.|.
CASSLVPSPLETQYF
TGTGCCAGCAGCTTAGTCCCTAGCCCACTCGAGACCCAGTACTTC
>TRBJ2-7|TRBV29-1|.|.
CSVEDTGNYEQYF
TGCAGCGTTGAAGACACAGGAAACTACGAGCAGTACTTC
>TRBJ2-4|TRBV27|.|TRBD1
CASSPRRTGWIQYF
TGTGCCAGCAGTCCACGGCGGACAGGGTGGATTCAGTACTTC
>TRBJ2-4|TRBV6-6|.|TRBD2
CASSYGLAGGKNIQYF
TGTGCCAGCAGTTACGGACTAGCGGGAGGCAAAAACATTCAGTACTTC
>TRBJ2-1|TRBV5-1|.|TRBD2
CASSWIAGGYNEQFF
TGCGCCAGCAGCTGGATAGCGGGAGGGTACAATGAGCAGTTCTTC
>TRBJ2-1|TRBV27|.|TRBD1
CASSLTGGAYNEQFF
TGTGCCAGCAGCCTGACAGGGGGCGCCTACAATGAGCAGTTCTTC
>TRBJ2-7|TRBV11-3|.|.
CASSHRVTYEQYF
TGTGCCAGCAGCCACAGGGTCACCTACGAGCAGTACTTC
>TRBJ2-6|TRBV30|.|.
CAWSTGSGANVLTF
TGTGCCTGGTCTACAGGGTCAGGGGCCAACGTCCTGACTTTC
>TRBJ2-7|TRBV4-1|.|TRBD1
CASSLGQGAYEQYF
TGCGCCAGCAGCCTCGGACAGGGGGCCTACGAGCAGTACTTC
>TRBJ2-7|TRBV2|.|TRBD1
CASSDAGGEKVDEQYF
TGTGCCAGCAGTGACGCAGGGGGCGAGAAAGTAGACGAGCAGTACTTC
>TRBJ1-2|TRBV28|.|.
CASSPHQGDWDGYTF
TGTGCCAGCAGTCCCCACCAGGGCGATTGGGATGGCTACACCTTC
>TRBJ2-1|TRBV5-6|.|TRBD2
CASSLALAGGIYNEQFF
TGTGCCAGCAGCTTGGCACTAGCGGGGGGGATCTATAATGAGCAGTTCTTC
>TRBJ2-7|TRBV29-1|.|.
CSVEDSAVHEQYF
TGCAGCGTTGAAGATTCCGCGGTCCACGAGCAGTACTTC
>TRBJ2-5|TRBV11-2|.|TRBD2
CASSLGTPGLADQETQYF
TGTGCCAGCAGCCTTGGGACACCCGGACTAGCGGACCAAGAGACCCAGTACTTC
>TRBJ2-7|TRBV28|.|.
CASSLGYEQYF
TGTGCCAGCAGCCTCGGCTACGAGCAGTACTTC